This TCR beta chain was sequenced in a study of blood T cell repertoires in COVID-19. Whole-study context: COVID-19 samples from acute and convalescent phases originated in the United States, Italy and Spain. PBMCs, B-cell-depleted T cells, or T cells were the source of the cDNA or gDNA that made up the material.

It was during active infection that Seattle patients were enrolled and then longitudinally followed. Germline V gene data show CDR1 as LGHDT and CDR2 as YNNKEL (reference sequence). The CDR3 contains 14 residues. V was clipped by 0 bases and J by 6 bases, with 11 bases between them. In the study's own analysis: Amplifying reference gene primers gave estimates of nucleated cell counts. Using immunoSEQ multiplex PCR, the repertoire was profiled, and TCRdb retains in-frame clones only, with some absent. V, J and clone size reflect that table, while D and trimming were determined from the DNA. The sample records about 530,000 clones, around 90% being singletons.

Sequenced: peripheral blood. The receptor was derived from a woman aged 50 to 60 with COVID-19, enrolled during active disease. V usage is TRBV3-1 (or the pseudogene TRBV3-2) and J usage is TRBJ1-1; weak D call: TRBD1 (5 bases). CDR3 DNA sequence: TGTGCCAGCAGCCAAGAATCCAGGGAAGCTGAAGCTTTCTTT. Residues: CASSQESREAEAFF.